The rows below give T cell receptor beta chains drawn from one sample of a study of cytomegalovirus exposure and HLA in healthy donors. Sequenced by immunoSEQ multiplex PCR; TCRdb stores in-frame clones only, minus some. The sample has 150,000 to 200,000 clones, under 80% seen once; the top ten hold under 1.5%. Source material: PBMCs. The receptors were gathered from a young woman in good health and CMV-seronegative. Both conserved end residues are part of each CDR3. A D gene is named only where the DNA matches it firmly. Size tells how often a clone was seen (once, few, many) or the class of an expanded clone, and some rows leave it out.

J gene	clone size	D gene	CDR3 length	V gene	CDR3 DNA	CDR3 protein
TRBJ1-2	-	-	15	TRBV7-9	TGTGCCAGCAGCTTAAGGGGGGGGGCGAACTATGGCTACACCTTC	CASSLRGGANYGYTF
TRBJ1-1	-	TRBD1	15	TRBV30	TGTGCCTGGAGTGCACTTGGGACAGGGCCCACTGAAGCTTTCTTT	CAWSALGTGPTEAFF
TRBJ2-5	-	-	13	TRBV10-1	TGCGCCAGAACGAGGGCAGACCAAGAGACCCAGTACTTC	CARTRADQETQYF
TRBJ1-1	-	-	14	TRBV19	TGTGCCAGTAGTTTTTTACCGGAGGGGACTGAAGCTTTCTTT	CASSFLPEGTEAFF
TRBJ2-1	once	-	14	TRBV27	TGTGCCAGCAGTCCTCAGGGTGCCTACAATGAGCAGTTCTTC	CASSPQGAYNEQFF
TRBJ2-7	-	-	16	TRBV11-2	TGTGCCAGCAGCTTAGATCTTTTCGGTGGCTCCTACGAGCAGTACTTC	CASSLDLFGGSYEQYF
TRBJ1-2	-	-	14	TRBV5-1	TGCGCCAGCAGCGAGCAGACCCGAGGGTATGGCTACACCTTC	CASSEQTRGYGYTF
TRBJ1-5	-	-	15	TRBV19	TGTGCCAGTAGTACCGCGAGGGCGGACAATCAGCCCCAGCATTTT	CASSTARADNQPQHF
TRBJ2-7	-	TRBD1	13	TRBV2	TGTGCCAGCGTCGGGACAGGGGACCACGAGCAGTACTTC	CASVGTGDHEQYF
TRBJ2-1	-	-	13	TRBV5-5	TGTGCCAGCAGCTTGGGACAGCCTAATGAGCAGTTCTTC	CASSLGQPNEQFF
TRBJ2-1	-	TRBD2	16	TRBV6-1	TGTGCCAGCAGTGGGTTGCGAGCGGGGGGCTACAATGAGCAGTTCTTC	CASSGLRAGGYNEQFF
TRBJ1-2	-	TRBD1	18	TRBV4-1	TGCGCCAGCAGCCAAGTCAAAGGAGGACAGGGTAGAGGCTATGGCTACACCTTC	CASSQVKGGQGRGYGYTF
TRBJ2-1	-	TRBD2	16	TRBV27	TGTGCCAGCAGTTCCCCTCTAGCGGGGGGAAGCAATGAGCAGTTCTTC	CASSSPLAGGSNEQFF
TRBJ1-2	-	TRBD1	14	TRBV5-1	TGCGCCAGCAGCTTGGTGGGGACAGTCCGCGGCTACACCTTC	CASSLVGTVRGYTF
TRBJ2-1	-	-	15	TRBV7-9	TGTGCCAGCAGCCCCCCAGGGCCGACCTACAATGAGCAGTTCTTC	CASSPPGPTYNEQFF
TRBJ1-5	-	TRBD1	15	TRBV5-6	TGTGCCAGCAGCTTTACAGGGGTCACCAATCAGCCCCAGCATTTT	CASSFTGVTNQPQHF
TRBJ2-5	-	TRBD2	17	TRBV5-1	TGCGCCAGCAGCTTGCAGACTAGCGGGGGGGCCCAAGAGACCCAGTACTTC	CASSLQTSGGAQETQYF
TRBJ1-2	once	TRBD1	14	TRBV5-1	TGCGCCAGCAGCCTAGGACAGGATAGCGACGGCTACACCTTC	CASSLGQDSDGYTF
TRBJ1-1	-	-	13	TRBV14	TGTGCCAGCAGCCAAGAAGCGGGGACTGAAGCTTTCTTT	CASSQEAGTEAFF
TRBJ1-1	few	TRBD1	13	TRBV30	TGTGCCTGGGCAACAGGGGGCGGCGGGGAAGCTTTCTTT	CAWATGGGGEAFF
TRBJ2-7	few	TRBD1	14	TRBV2	TGTGCCAGCAGTCCTGGACAGGGGGCTTTCGAGCAGTACTTC	CASSPGQGAFEQYF
TRBJ1-5	-	-	15	TRBV7-2	TGTGCCAGCAGACCGACCGGGAATGTAGGTCAGCCCCAGCATTTT	CASRPTGNVGQPQHF
TRBJ2-2	-	TRBD1	19	TRBV19	TGTGCCAGTAGTATGGTTGGGACAGTGGGCAGGGGCAACACCGGGGAGCTGTTTTTT	CASSMVGTVGRGNTGELFF
TRBJ2-7	-	-	14	TRBV5-1	TGCGCCAGCGCCCCTCTCCCCAGCTCCTACGAGCAGTACTTC	CASAPLPSSYEQYF
TRBJ1-2	-	-	14	TRBV5-1	TGCGCCAGCAGCCTTGGATGGACAGTGTATGGCTACACCTTC	CASSLGWTVYGYTF
TRBJ2-2	-	-	17	TRBV9	TGTGCCAGCAGTCCTTCAAGGCGGGCATCGAACACCGGGGAGCTGTTTTTT	CASSPSRRASNTGELFF
TRBJ1-2	few	TRBD1	19	TRBV15	TGTGCCACCAGCAGAGGAGGGTCGGGACAGGGGTATCGAGGCTATGGCTACACCTTC	CATSRGGSGQGYRGYGYTF
TRBJ1-1	-	-	13	TRBV2	TGTGCCAGCGCGGGTAGGCGGAACACTGAAGCTTTCTTT	CASAGRRNTEAFF
TRBJ2-2	-	TRBD1	13	TRBV7-3	TGTGCCAGCAGCCAGACAGGGCCCGGGGAGCTGTTTTTT	CASSQTGPGELFF
TRBJ1-1	-	TRBD1	15	TRBV5-4	TGTGCCAGCAGCATGCCACAGGGGGAAACAGGGGAGGCTTTCTTT	CASSMPQGETGEAFF
TRBJ2-2	few	TRBD2	16	TRBV6-4	TGTGCCAGCAGTTCTAGCGGGGGGGCCGACACCGGGGAGCTGTTTTTT	CASSSSGGADTGELFF
TRBJ1-1	few	-	15	TRBV11-2	TGTGCCAGCAGCCGCGGACAATTGATGAACACTGAAGCTTTCTTT	CASSRGQLMNTEAFF
TRBJ1-2	-	-	15	TRBV18	TGTGCCAGCTCACCGGGTTCGGGAGGCGTCTATGGCTACACCTTC	CASSPGSGGVYGYTF
TRBJ1-2	-	-	13	TRBV19	TGTGCCAGTACCTCCCAAGGGGGCTATGGCTACACCTTC	CASTSQGGYGYTF
TRBJ2-7	-	TRBD2	15	TRBV5-1	TGCGCCAGCAGCTTGGTCCCGGGGGGGCCGCACGAGCAGTACTTC	CASSLVPGGPHEQYF
TRBJ1-5	-	-	16	TRBV28	TGTGCCAGCAGTTTATGGTCAGGAACTAGCAATCAGCCCCAGCATTTT	CASSLWSGTSNQPQHF
TRBJ2-7	once	TRBD1	15	TRBV25-1	TGTGCCAGCACTCAACCGGGACAGGGAATCTACGAGCAGTACTTC	CASTQPGQGIYEQYF
TRBJ1-1	-	TRBD1	14	TRBV10-3	TGTGCCATCAGTGAACCGGGACAGACAAGACGAGCTTTCTTT	CAISEPGQTRRAFF